The rows below give T cell receptor beta chains drawn from one sample of a study of early T cells in non-severe SARS-CoV-2 infection. TCRdb used MiXCR to reprocess the 5' RACE reads, holding one entry per CDR3 protein. The sample has about 42,000 distinct CDR3 sequences, about 6.5% seen once; the top ten hold about 8.3%. The starting material was whole blood, obtained at baseline. These receptors were obtained from an adult who was a healthcare worker with PCR-confirmed SARS-CoV-2 infection or an uninfected control (not recorded which). Both conserved end residues are part of each CDR3. Fields, in order: D gene, J gene, V gene, clone size, CDR3 protein, CDR3 DNA. The D gene is left open where the match is weak. A row's size may be missing; if present it is once, few, many or a size class.

>.|TRBJ2-3|TRBV12-3/TRBV12-4|few
CASSFQGPTDTQYF
TGTGCCAGCAGTTTTCAGGGGCCCACAGATACGCAGTATTTT
>TRBD1|TRBJ2-7|TRBV19|many
CASSFGTVYEQYF
TGTGCCAGTAGTTTTGGGACAGTCTACGAGCAGTACTTC
>.|TRBJ2-5|TRBV10-3|.
CATSFGRGETQYF
TGTGCCACCTCGTTCGGGCGTGGAGAGACCCAGTACTTC
>.|TRBJ1-3|TRBV12-3/TRBV12-4|.
CASSFRRNTIYF
TGTGCCAGCAGTTTTCGCCGAAACACCATATATTTT
>.|TRBJ1-2|TRBV6-4|many
CASSWTVANYGYTF
TGTGCCAGCAGTTGGACAGTCGCTAACTATGGCTACACCTTC
>.|TRBJ2-2|TRBV29-1|.
CSVEGVTGELFF
TGCAGCGTTGAGGGAGTGACCGGGGAGCTGTTTTTT
>.|TRBJ1-2|TRBV19|many
CASSTRTDDGYTF
TGTGCCAGTAGTACCCGGACAGACGATGGCTACACCTTC
>.|TRBJ1-5|TRBV27|few
CASSSDLIGQPQHF
TGTGCCAGCAGTAGCGACTTAATTGGTCAGCCCCAGCATTTT
>.|TRBJ2-3|TRBV15|few
CATSREADTQYF
TGTGCCACCAGCAGAGAGGCAGATACGCAGTATTTT
>.|TRBJ2-3|TRBV7-2|.
CASSLRPGTYPSTDTQYF
TGTGCCAGCAGCTTACGTCCCGGGACCTACCCTAGCACAGATACGCAGTATTTT
>.|TRBJ2-7|TRBV7-2|many
CASSLERSYEQYF
TGTGCCAGCAGCTTAGAACGATCCTACGAGCAGTACTTC
>.|TRBJ2-1|TRBV19|many
CASSIDGWSSYNEQFF
TGTGCCAGTAGTATAGACGGGTGGAGCTCCTACAATGAGCAGTTCTTC
>.|TRBJ1-2|TRBV7-2|many
CASSEVSRYTF
TGTGCCAGCAGCGAAGTTTCCAGATACACCTTC
>.|TRBJ1-5|TRBV12-3/TRBV12-4|many
CASSLATSNQPQHF
TGTGCCAGCAGTTTAGCCACTAGCAATCAGCCCCAGCATTTT
>.|TRBJ2-7|TRBV7-9|few
CASSSTHGTYSYEQYF
TGTGCCAGCAGCTCCACCCACGGGACATACTCCTACGAGCAGTACTTC
>.|TRBJ1-6|TRBV12-3/TRBV12-4|many
CASSLTVGVTLHF
TGTGCCAGCAGCCTTACGGTTGGGGTCACCCTCCACTTT
>TRBD2|TRBJ2-3|TRBV27|few
CASSLRTSWDTQYF
TGTGCCAGCAGTCTCCGGACTAGCTGGGATACGCAGTATTTT
>TRBD1|TRBJ1-2|TRBV18|few
CASSPTGFDGYTF
TGTGCCAGCTCACCGACAGGGTTCGATGGCTACACCTTC
>.|TRBJ1-2|TRBV10-1|many
CASSESKQQLLTYGYTF
TGCGCCAGCAGTGAGTCGAAACAGCAACTCCTCACTTATGGCTACACCTTC
>TRBD1|TRBJ2-2|TRBV28|.
CATGQEKTGELFF
TGTGCCACGGGACAGGAAAAGACCGGGGAGCTGTTTTTT
>.|TRBJ2-4|TRBV12-3/TRBV12-4|.
CASSGQQNIQYF
TGTGCCAGCAGTGGACAACAAAACATTCAGTACTTC
>.|TRBJ2-7|TRBV28|many
CASSPASYEQYF
TGTGCCAGCAGTCCGGCTTCGTACGAGCAGTACTTC
>.|TRBJ2-7|TRBV7-6|many
CASSLGGQGVSYEQYF
TGTGCCAGCAGCTTAGGGGGACAAGGGGTGTCCTACGAGCAGTACTTC
>.|TRBJ2-3|TRBV21-1|few
CASRRRGGSDTQYF
TGTGCCAGTAGAAGGCGGGGGGGATCCGATACGCAGTATTTT
>TRBD1|TRBJ2-3|TRBV4-1|few
CASSQRSFRTGTSTDTQYF
TGCGCCAGCAGCCAGAGGTCATTTCGGACAGGGACTAGCACAGATACGCAGTATTTT
>.|TRBJ1-6|TRBV5-5|few
CASIKGVSNSPLHF
TGTGCCAGCATAAAAGGGGTATCGAATTCACCCCTCCACTTT
>.|TRBJ1-2|TRBV12-3/TRBV12-4|many
CASSLARDTSYGYTF
TGTGCCAGCAGTTTAGCCAGGGACACCTCCTATGGCTACACCTTC
>.|TRBJ1-5|TRBV19|.
CASSIGGSRNQPQHF
TGTGCCAGTAGTATAGGCGGGAGCCGCAATCAGCCCCAGCATTTT
>.|TRBJ2-3|TRBV11-2|.
CASSLIGASTDTQYF
TGTGCCAGCAGCTTAATAGGAGCTAGCACAGATACGCAGTATTTT
>.|TRBJ1-1|TRBV29-1|.
CSVEKVGHTEAFF
TGCAGCGTTGAAAAGGTCGGCCACACTGAAGCTTTCTTT
>.|TRBJ2-6|TRBV5-4|.
CASSFPTPSGANVLTF
TGTGCCAGCAGCTTCCCCACCCCCTCTGGGGCCAACGTCCTGACTTTC
>.|TRBJ1-3|TRBV4-3|many
CASSPLIGISGNTIYF
TGCGCCAGCAGCCCGCTCATAGGGATCTCTGGAAACACCATATATTTT
>.|TRBJ2-1|TRBV7-2|.
CASSTYRDSEQFF
TGTGCCAGCAGCACGTACAGGGATAGTGAGCAGTTCTTC
>.|TRBJ1-5|TRBV12-3/TRBV12-4|.
CASSFFEGQPQHF
TGTGCCAGCAGTTTCTTCGAAGGTCAGCCCCAGCATTTT
>.|TRBJ2-3|TRBV9|few
CASSVEGGSSTDTQYF
TGTGCCAGCAGCGTAGAAGGGGGAAGTAGCACAGATACGCAGTATTTT
>.|TRBJ1-4|TRBV7-9|many
CASSPTDEKLFF
TGTGCCAGCAGCCCCACTGATGAAAAACTGTTTTTT
>.|TRBJ1-1|TRBV7-2|many
CASSLGRGMNTEAFF
TGTGCCAGCAGCTTAGGACGGGGAATGAACACTGAAGCTTTCTTT
>.|TRBJ2-3|TRBV12-3/TRBV12-4|few
CASSLSDGGRDTQYF
TGTGCCAGCAGCCTTTCGGATGGGGGACGAGATACGCAGTATTTT
>.|TRBJ2-7|TRBV12-3/TRBV12-4|many
CASSYRTSYEQYF
TGTGCCAGCAGCTACCGAACTTCCTACGAGCAGTACTTC
>.|TRBJ2-7|TRBV7-8|many
CASTQQGTYEQYF
TGTGCCAGCACCCAACAGGGAACCTACGAGCAGTACTTC
>.|TRBJ2-5|TRBV11-2|many
CASSSAFASRQETQYF
TGTGCCAGCAGCTCCGCTTTCGCTAGCCGACAAGAGACCCAGTACTTC
>TRBD1|TRBJ1-2|TRBV20-1|few
CSARDKQGDYGYTF
TGCAGTGCTAGAGATAAACAGGGGGACTATGGCTACACCTTC
>.|TRBJ1-2|TRBV10-1|many
CARPNDGYTF
TGCGCCAGACCCAACGATGGCTACACCTTC
>.|TRBJ1-6|TRBV3-1|many
CASSQDPAGVSPLHF
TGTGCCAGCAGCCAAGATCCGGCGGGGGTATCACCCCTCCACTTT
>TRBD2|TRBJ2-1|TRBV5-1|many
CASSPRLADSYNEQFF
TGCGCCAGCAGCCCGAGACTAGCGGACTCCTACAATGAGCAGTTCTTC
>.|TRBJ2-7|TRBV12-3/TRBV12-4|many
CASSLGGHEQYF
TGTGCCAGCAGTTTAGGGGGGCACGAGCAGTACTTC
>.|TRBJ2-1|TRBV5-4|many
CASSLGQKRSSYNEQFF
TGTGCCAGCAGCTTGGGACAGAAGCGGAGCTCCTACAATGAGCAGTTCTTC
>TRBD1|TRBJ2-4|TRBV5-1|many
CASWDSRSDIQYF
TGCGCCAGCTGGGACAGTAGATCGGACATTCAGTACTTC
>.|TRBJ2-5|TRBV12-3/TRBV12-4|many
CASSLKGTQYF
TGTGCCAGCAGTTTAAAGGGGACCCAGTACTTC
>.|TRBJ1-2|TRBV7-9|few
CASSLALDGDVYGYTF
TGTGCCAGCAGCTTAGCCCTGGACGGGGATGTTTACGGCTACACCTTC
>TRBD2|TRBJ2-1|TRBV29-1|.
CSVEDSGRHNEQFF
TGCAGCGTTGAAGATAGCGGGCGGCACAATGAGCAGTTCTTC
>.|TRBJ1-5|TRBV7-6|many
CASSPALGQPQHF
TGTGCCAGCAGCCCCGCGCTGGGTCAGCCCCAGCATTTT
>.|TRBJ1-2|TRBV5-1|few
CASSLSREQGYGYTF
TGCGCCAGCAGCTTGTCCCGGGAACAGGGCTATGGCTACACCTTC
>.|TRBJ1-2|TRBV7-8|few
CASSLAQAEGYGYTF
TGTGCCAGCAGCTTAGCGCAGGCAGAGGGCTATGGCTACACCTTC